The 28 T cell receptor beta chains listed next were all sequenced from one sample in a study of monozygotic twins with inflammatory bowel disease. TCRdb reprocessed the 5' RACE reads and keeps a single row for each CDR3 protein, giving no DNA. In all, the sample yields approximately 330,000 distinct CDR3 sequences. Sequenced input: blood. Receptors originate from a human donor with ulcerative colitis or Crohn's disease, or a healthy co-twin of an affected twin (not recorded which).

This chain links TRBV29-1 with TRBJ1-1. Germline CDR1 and CDR2: SQVTM and ANQGSEA. The CDR3 spans 13 residues. CDR3 loop: CSVGYGDNTEAFF.

The rearrangement uses TRBV10-2 and TRBJ1-1; with no DNA, the TCRdb D assignment of TRBD1 cannot be verified. CDR1 is WSHSY, CDR2 SAAADI, per germline. This CDR3 contains 15 residues. CDR3 region: CASTQGGGGGTEAFF.

V gene TRBV2 combines with J gene TRBJ2-1; TCRdb designates TRBD2, a call that cannot be tested without DNA. The CDR3 is made up of 13 amino acids. Germline V CDR1 and CDR2: SNHLY, FYNNEI. The CDR3 region is CASSRDSPNEQFF.

The chain carries TRBV7-8 and TRBJ2-5; TCRdb designates TRBD1, a call that cannot be tested without DNA. Germline-derived CDR1 and CDR2 are SGHVS and FQNEAQ. This CDR3 comprises 14 residues. The CDR3 sequence: CASSYRGIQETQYF.

The gene calls are TRBV28 and TRBJ2-3; TCRdb's assignment of TRBD2 cannot be checked, as there is no DNA. The CDR3 spans 15 residues. Germline CDR1 and CDR2: MDHEN and SYDVKM. The CDR3 loop is CASSSSAGGPDTQYF.

V is TRBV20-1 and J is TRBJ2-1; TCRdb indicates TRBD1, and absent DNA this call remains unverified. The length of the CDR3 is 14 residues. In germline, CDR1 is DFQATT, CDR2 SNEGSKA (reference sequence). The CDR3 here is CSASNRGFANEQFF.

The rearrangement uses TRBV7-2 and TRBJ1-3; TCRdb's assignment of TRBD1 cannot be checked, as there is no DNA. This CDR3 has 16 amino acids. The germline gives CDR1 SGHTA, CDR2 FQGNSA. This CDR3 is CASRLGPGENGNTIYF.

The chain carries TRBV5-4 and TRBJ1-6; as DNA is missing, the TRBD1 call by TCRdb cannot be tested. The CDR3 totals 12 residues. Germline loops: CDR1 SGHNT, CDR2 YYREEE (reference sequence). This chain's CDR3 is CASSLWGFTLHF.

The chain recombines TRBV12-3 or TRBV12-4 with TRBJ2-7. This CDR3 contains 14 residues. The CDR3 here is CASSLKGLPYEQYF.

The V gene is TRBV6-5, the J gene TRBJ2-5; absent DNA, TCRdb's TRBD2 call cannot be checked. The CDR3 is 16 amino acids. Per the germline V gene, CDR1 is MNHEY and CDR2 is SVGAGI. The CDR3 sequence is CASSLAGGLKKETQYF.

This chain's CDR3 is CSVDVQSYRYTF. The rearrangement joins TRBV29-1 to TRBJ1-2; TCRdb's D gene call, TRBD1, goes unchecked for lack of DNA. Germline V CDR1 and CDR2: SQVTM, ANQGSEA. There are 12 residues in the CDR3.

The chain employs TRBV7-9 and TRBJ1-1; the D gene TCRdb calls, TRBD1, cannot be checked with no DNA. This CDR3 contains 14 residues. Germline CDR1 is SEHNR and CDR2 is FQNEAQ (reference sequence). CDR3 residues: CASSLWERGTEAFF.

The J gene is TRBJ2-1, the V gene TRBV5-1. This CDR3 contains 14 residues. Germline CDR1 is SGHRS and CDR2 is YFSETQ. This CDR3 reads CASSLDSAYNEQFF.

The chain carries TRBV2 and TRBJ1-6; TCRdb indicates TRBD1, and absent DNA this call remains unverified. In germline, CDR1 is SNHLY, CDR2 FYNNEI. This CDR3 comprises 15 residues. The CDR3 loop is CASSKDRAYNSPLHF.

This chain links TRBV2 with TRBJ2-2; without DNA, the TCRdb call of TRBD1 cannot be checked. The CDR3 loop spans 13 amino acids. Per the germline V gene, CDR1 is SNHLY and CDR2 is FYNNEI. The CDR3 protein is CASRTGNSGELFF.

This chain connects TRBV10-3 to TRBJ2-7; TCRdb gives TRBD1 as the D gene, but with no DNA this cannot be confirmed. CDR3 size: 15 residues. The V gene's germline CDR1 is ENHRY and CDR2 SYGVKD. This chain's CDR3 is CVISDLRDESYEQYF.

CDR3 in amino acids: CASSPTRSGGKETQYF. The chain links TRBV4-1 to TRBJ2-5; the D call from TCRdb, TRBD2, cannot be confirmed without DNA. Germline V lookup: CDR1 MGHRA, CDR2 YSYEKL. This CDR3 has 16 amino acids.

The CDR3 is CASSGDNSPLHF. The chain uses TRBV12-3 or TRBV12-4 and TRBJ1-6. CDR3 length: 12 amino acids.

The V gene is TRBV15, the J gene TRBJ1-6; TCRdb's assignment of TRBD1 cannot be checked, as there is no DNA. The CDR3 has 15 residues. CDR1 is LNHNV, CDR2 YYDKDF, per germline (reference sequence). The CDR3 reads CATTVADRDGSPLHF. Full variable domain (outside the CDR3, taken from reference TRBV15 and TRBJ1-6): DAMVIQNPRYQVTQFGKPVTLSCSQTLNHNVMYWYQQKSSQAPKLLFHYYDKDFNNEADTPDNFQSRRPNTSFCFLDIRSPGLGDTAMYLCATTVADRDGSPLHFGNGTRLTVT.

The genes are TRBV5-5 and TRBJ2-3; lacking DNA, the TRBD1 call made by TCRdb goes unchecked. CDR1 is SGHKS and CDR2 is YYEKEE in the germline V gene (reference sequence). This CDR3 comprises 16 residues. The CDR3 here is CASSRYRDRVTDTQYF.

CDR3 in amino acids: CASSLGFTGASSYNSPLHF. The V call is TRBV11-2, the J call TRBJ1-6; TCRdb proposes TRBD1, but this gene call is untestable without DNA. The germline V gene has CDR1 SGHAT and CDR2 FQNNGV. The CDR3 covers 19 residues. Using reference TRBV11-2 and TRBJ1-6 for the parts outside the CDR3, the full variable domain is EAGVAQSPRYKIIEKRQSVAFWCNPISGHATLYWYQQILGQGPKLLIQFQNNGVVDDSQLPKDRFSAERLKGVDSTLKIQPAKLEDSAVYLCASSLGFTGASSYNSPLHFGNGTRLTVT.

The chain couples TRBV2 to TRBJ2-7; there is no DNA to check the TCRdb D call of TRBD1. CDR1 is SNHLY and CDR2 is FYNNEI in the germline V gene. CDR3 length: 15 residues. The CDR3 region is CASSESPSSVGEQYF.

This chain joins TRBV5-1 and TRBJ1-4. Germline values: CDR1 SGHRS, CDR2 YFSETQ. The CDR3 extends over 16 amino acids. CDR3 region: CASSLFGVGSGDKLFF.

The gene calls are TRBV5-4 and TRBJ2-7; TCRdb indicates TRBD2, and absent DNA this call remains unverified. CDR3 length equals 14 residues. Germline CDR1 and CDR2: SGHNT and YYREEE (reference sequence). CDR3 in amino acids: CASTTDGSHYEQYF. The entire variable domain, with the rest obtained from reference TRBV5-4 and TRBJ2-7, is as follows: ETGVTQSPTHLIKTRGQQVTLRCSSQSGHNTVSWYQQALGQGPQFIFQYYREEENGRGNFPPRFSGLQFPNYSSELNVNALELDDSALYLCASTTDGSHYEQYFGPGTRLTVT.

The chain is built from TRBV27 and TRBJ1-1; TCRdb lists TRBD1, though no DNA is available to test this call. Looked up from germline, CDR1 is MNHEY and CDR2 is SMNVEV (reference sequence). CDR3 length: 17 amino acids. CDR3 protein: CASSPLSPTGVNTEAFF.

The chain recombines TRBV27 with TRBJ1-6. In germline, CDR1 is MNHEY, CDR2 SMNVEV (reference sequence). The CDR3 totals 14 residues. CDR3 residues: CASGGDGPNSPLHF.

This chain joins TRBV15 and TRBJ2-7; the TCRdb D gene call, TRBD1, has no DNA to confirm it. This CDR3 is 15 amino acids long. Germline V lookup: CDR1 LNHNV, CDR2 YYDKDF (reference sequence). The CDR3 is CATSRVGTEGYEQYF.

The V call is TRBV27, the J call TRBJ2-1; the TCRdb D gene call, TRBD2, has no DNA to confirm it. In germline, CDR1 is MNHEY, CDR2 SMNVEV (reference sequence). The CDR3 spans 16 residues. This CDR3 is CASSSVGTSGINEQFF.